The clone carrying this T cell receptor beta chain was observed a handful of times. Antigen: not known. The study ran its PCR with 60 Vbeta and 13 Jbeta primers. The assay was immunoSEQ multiplex PCR, and TCRdb's table has in-frame clones only and misses some. This sample carries 85,000 to 95,000 clones, 70% to 85% of them seen once, and the ten largest clones take around 22%. These data come from a study of cytomegalovirus exposure and HLA in healthy donors. Broader study findings: There were some public TCRs occurring in many donors, but most TCR sequences were rare. A later analysis, which compared TCR beta chains of equal frequency, found the HLA-associated ones more clonally expanded.

CDR1 is MNHNY and CDR2 is SVGAGI in the germline V gene (reference sequence). Trimming at V came to 6 bases and at J to 0 bases, leaving 3 bases not matched to a gene. CDR3 size: 14 residues. The J gene is TRBJ2-7, the V gene TRBV6-6; TRBD1 agrees at 9 bases. Sequenced sample: PBMCs. This TCR derives from a man in his thirties or forties in good health and CMV-seropositive. CDR3 amino acids: CASREDRGSYEQYF. Here the CDR3 DNA reads TGTGCCAGCAGGGAGGACAGGGGCTCCTACGAGCAGTACTTC.